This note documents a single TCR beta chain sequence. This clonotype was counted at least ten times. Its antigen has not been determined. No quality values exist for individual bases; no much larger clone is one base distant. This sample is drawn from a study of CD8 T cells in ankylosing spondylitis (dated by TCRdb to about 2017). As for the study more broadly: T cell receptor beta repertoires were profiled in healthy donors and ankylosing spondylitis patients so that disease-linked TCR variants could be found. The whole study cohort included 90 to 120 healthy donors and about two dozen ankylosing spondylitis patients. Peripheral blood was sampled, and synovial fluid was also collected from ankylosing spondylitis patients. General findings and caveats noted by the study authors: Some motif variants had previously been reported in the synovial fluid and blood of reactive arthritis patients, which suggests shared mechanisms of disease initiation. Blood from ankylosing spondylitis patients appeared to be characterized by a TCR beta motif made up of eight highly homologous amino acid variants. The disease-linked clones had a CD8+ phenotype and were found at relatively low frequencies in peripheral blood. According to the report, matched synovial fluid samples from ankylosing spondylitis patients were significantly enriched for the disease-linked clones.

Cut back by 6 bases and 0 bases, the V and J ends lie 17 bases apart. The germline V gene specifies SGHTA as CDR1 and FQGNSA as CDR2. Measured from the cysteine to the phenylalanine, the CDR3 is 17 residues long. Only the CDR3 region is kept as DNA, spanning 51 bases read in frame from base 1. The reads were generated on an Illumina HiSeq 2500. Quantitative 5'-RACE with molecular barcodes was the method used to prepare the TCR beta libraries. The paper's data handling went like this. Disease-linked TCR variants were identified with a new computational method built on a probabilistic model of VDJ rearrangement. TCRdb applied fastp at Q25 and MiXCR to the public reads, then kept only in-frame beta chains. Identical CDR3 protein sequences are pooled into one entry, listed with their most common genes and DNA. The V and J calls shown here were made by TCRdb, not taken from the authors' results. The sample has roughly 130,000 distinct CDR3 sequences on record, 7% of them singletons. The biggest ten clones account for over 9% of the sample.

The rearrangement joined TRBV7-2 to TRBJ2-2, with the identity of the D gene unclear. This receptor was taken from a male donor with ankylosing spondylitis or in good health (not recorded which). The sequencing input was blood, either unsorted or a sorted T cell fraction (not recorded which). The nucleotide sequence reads TGTGCCAGCAGATCAACCCCCAGCTACGCGAACACCGGGGAGCTGTTTTTT. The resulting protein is CASRSTPSYANTGELFF.